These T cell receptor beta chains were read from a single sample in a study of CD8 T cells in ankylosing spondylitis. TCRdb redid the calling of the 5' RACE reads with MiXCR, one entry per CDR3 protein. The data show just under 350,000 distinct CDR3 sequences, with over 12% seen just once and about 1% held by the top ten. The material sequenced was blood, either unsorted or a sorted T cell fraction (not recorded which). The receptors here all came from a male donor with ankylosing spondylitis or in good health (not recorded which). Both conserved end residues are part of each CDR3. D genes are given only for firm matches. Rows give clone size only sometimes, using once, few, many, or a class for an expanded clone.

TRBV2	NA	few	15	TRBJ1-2	TGTGCTATGATGGGGGCCCGATTGGTAAACTATGGCTACACCTTC	CAMMGARLVNYGYTF
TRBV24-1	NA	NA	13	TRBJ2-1	TGTGCCACCAGTGATGCAGGGCTCAATGAGCAGTTCTTC	CATSDAGLNEQFF
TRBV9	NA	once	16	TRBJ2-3	TGTGCCAGCAGCGTAGGAGGAGGGGCCGCCACAGATACGCAGTATTTT	CASSVGGGAATDTQYF
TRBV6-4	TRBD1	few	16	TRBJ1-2	TGTGCCAGCAGTGACTCTGGAGGGACAGGGTTCTATGGCTACACCTTC	CASSDSGGTGFYGYTF
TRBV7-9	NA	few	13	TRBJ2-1	TGTGCCAGCAGCCCTCCGGAGGTCTATGAGCAGTTCTTC	CASSPPEVYEQFF
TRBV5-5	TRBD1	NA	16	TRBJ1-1	TGTGCCAGCAGCTTGGAGGCAGGGGGCAGGTACACTGAAGCTTTCTTT	CASSLEAGGRYTEAFF
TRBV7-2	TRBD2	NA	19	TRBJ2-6	TGTGCCAGCAGCTTAGCCTCTCTAGCGGGGGGCACTGGGGCCAACGTCCTGACTTTC	CASSLASLAGGTGANVLTF
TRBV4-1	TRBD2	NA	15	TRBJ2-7	TGCGCCAGCAGCCAAGGGACTAGCGGGACTTACGAGCAGTACTTC	CASSQGTSGTYEQYF
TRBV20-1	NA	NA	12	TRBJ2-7	TGCAGTGCTAGAGATAGGGGTCCCGAGCAGTACTTC	CSARDRGPEQYF
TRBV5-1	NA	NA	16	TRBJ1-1	TGCGCCAGCAGCTTGGCGACGGAGGGTTGGAACACTGAAGCTTTCTTT	CASSLATEGWNTEAFF
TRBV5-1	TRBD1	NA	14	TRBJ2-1	TGCGCCAGCAGGGCCGGGACAGGGGGTGGTGAGCAGTTCTTC	CASRAGTGGGEQFF
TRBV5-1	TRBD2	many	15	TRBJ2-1	TGCGCCAGCAGCGTTAGCGGGAGGGGTACGAATGAGCAGTTCTTC	CASSVSGRGTNEQFF
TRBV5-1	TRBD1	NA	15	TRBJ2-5	TGCGCCAGCAGCTTGTTTCCAGGGGGTGTGGAGACCCAGTACTTC	CASSLFPGGVETQYF
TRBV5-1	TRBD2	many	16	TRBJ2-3	TGCGCCAGCAGCCCCCCTAGCGGGGGGAACGCAGATACGCAGTATTTT	CASSPPSGGNADTQYF
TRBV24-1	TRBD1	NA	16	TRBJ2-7	TGTGCCACCAGTGATTCCTGGGACAGGTCGGCCTACGAGCAGTACTTC	CATSDSWDRSAYEQYF
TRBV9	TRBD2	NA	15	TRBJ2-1	TGTGCCAGCAGCGTAGAAAGTCTAGCGGGGAATGAGCAGTTCTTC	CASSVESLAGNEQFF
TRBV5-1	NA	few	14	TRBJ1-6	TGCGCCAGCAGCTCCGGGTCTCCTAATTCACCCCTCCACTTT	CASSSGSPNSPLHF
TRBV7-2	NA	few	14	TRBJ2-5	TGTGCCAGCAGCTTAGTTAGGTTGGAAGAGACCCAGTACTTC	CASSLVRLEETQYF
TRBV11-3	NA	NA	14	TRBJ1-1	TGTGCCAGCAACTTTGGGGGCAGGGCCACTGAAGCTTTCTTT	CASNFGGRATEAFF
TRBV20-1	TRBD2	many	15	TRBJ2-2	TGCAGTGCTAGAGTAGCGGGGGGCGGAACCGGGGAGCTGTTTTTT	CSARVAGGGTGELFF
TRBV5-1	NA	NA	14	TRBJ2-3	TGCGCCAGCAGCGAATCCTTCCACACAGATACGCAGTATTTT	CASSESFHTDTQYF
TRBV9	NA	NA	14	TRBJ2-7	TGTGCCAGCAGCGTAGGCAGCGATAGTTACGAGCAGTACTTC	CASSVGSDSYEQYF
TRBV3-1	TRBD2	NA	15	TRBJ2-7	TGTGCCAGCAGCCAAGGTTGGACTAGCTCCTACGAGCAGTACTTC	CASSQGWTSSYEQYF
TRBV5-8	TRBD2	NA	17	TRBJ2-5	TGTGCCAGCAGCTTGGCTAGCGGGGGGGCGTACCAAGAGACCCAGTACTTC	CASSLASGGAYQETQYF
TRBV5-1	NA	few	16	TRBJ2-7	TGCGCCAGCAGCTTGGAGGGACTCATGTCCGGCTACGAGCAGTACTTC	CASSLEGLMSGYEQYF
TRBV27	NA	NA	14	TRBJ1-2	TGTGCCAGCAGCCGGGCTCCCTCCTACTATGGCTACACCTTC	CASSRAPSYYGYTF
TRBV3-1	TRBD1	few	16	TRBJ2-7	TGTGCCAGCAGCTCATCAGGACAGGGGAATGCCTACGAGCAGTACTTC	CASSSSGQGNAYEQYF
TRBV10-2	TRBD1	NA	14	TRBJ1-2	TGCGCCAGCAGTGATTACAGGGGGCAGCTCGGCTACACCTTC	CASSDYRGQLGYTF
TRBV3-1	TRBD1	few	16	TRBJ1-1	TGTGCCAGCAGCCAGTTTCGCGGACAGGGTGACACTGAAGCTTTCTTT	CASSQFRGQGDTEAFF
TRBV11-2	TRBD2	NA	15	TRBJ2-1	TGTGCCAGCAGCGTAACTAGCGCGATATACAATGAGCAGTTCTTC	CASSVTSAIYNEQFF
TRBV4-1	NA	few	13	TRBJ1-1	TGCGCCAGCAGCCCAATCTTACGACGTGAAGCTTTCTTT	CASSPILRREAFF
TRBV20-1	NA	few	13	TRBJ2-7	TGCAGTGCCCCTGCCACAGGTACCTACGAGCAGTACTTC	CSAPATGTYEQYF
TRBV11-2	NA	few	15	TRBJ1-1	TGTGCCAGCAGCCCCAAAGTCCAGGGAGGCACTGAAGCTTTCTTT	CASSPKVQGGTEAFF
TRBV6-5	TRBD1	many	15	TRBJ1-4	TGTGCCAGCAGTTATCACCGACAGGGTAATGAAAAACTGTTTTTT	CASSYHRQGNEKLFF
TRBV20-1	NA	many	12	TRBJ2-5	TGCAGTGCCGAGGGGTACCAAGAGACCCAGTACTTC	CSAEGYQETQYF
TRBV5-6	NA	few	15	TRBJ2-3	TGTGCCAGCAGCATCCTGACACTTAGCACAGATACGCAGTATTTT	CASSILTLSTDTQYF
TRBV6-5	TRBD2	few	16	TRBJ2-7	TGTGCCAGCAGTTACCAACTGGCTAGCGGGAGTGGTGAGCAGTACTTC	CASSYQLASGSGEQYF
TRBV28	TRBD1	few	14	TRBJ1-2	TGTGCCAGCAGTCAGGGGACAGCGTGGCGGGGCTACACCTTC	CASSQGTAWRGYTF
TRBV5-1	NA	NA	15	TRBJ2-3	TGCGCCAGCAGCTTTGGCGGGGTGGCGGCAGATACGCAGTATTTT	CASSFGGVAADTQYF
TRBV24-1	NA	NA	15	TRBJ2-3	TGTGCCACCAGTGCTCTAGGGGGGGGCACAGATACGCAGTATTTT	CATSALGGGTDTQYF
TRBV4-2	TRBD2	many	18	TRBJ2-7	TGTGCCAGCAGCCAAGGACCTAGCGGGAGGACAACTTCCTACGAGCAGTACTTC	CASSQGPSGRTTSYEQYF
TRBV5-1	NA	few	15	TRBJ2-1	TGCGCCAGCAAGACAACAGGGAGCTCCTACAATGAGCAGTTCTTC	CASKTTGSSYNEQFF
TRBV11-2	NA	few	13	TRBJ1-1	TGTGCCAGCAGCTTAGAGTGGGGGGGGCGAGCTTTCTTT	CASSLEWGGRAFF
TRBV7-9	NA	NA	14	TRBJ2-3	TGTGCCAGCAGCTTCCAAGACTACACAGATACGCAGTATTTT	CASSFQDYTDTQYF
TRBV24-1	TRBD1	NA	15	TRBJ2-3	TGTGCCACCAGTGATTCGAGGGGGCGCATAGATACGCAGTATTTT	CATSDSRGRIDTQYF
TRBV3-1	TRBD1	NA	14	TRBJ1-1	TGTGCCAGCAGCCAAGCGACAGGGCGGACTGAAGCTTTCTTT	CASSQATGRTEAFF
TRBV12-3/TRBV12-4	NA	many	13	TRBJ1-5	TGTGCCAGCAGTTTAGCCCAGGGTCAGCCCCAGCATTTT	CASSLAQGQPQHF
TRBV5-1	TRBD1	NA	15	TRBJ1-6	TGCGCCAGCAGCTTGGCGGGGACAGGGGTTTCACCCCTCCACTTT	CASSLAGTGVSPLHF
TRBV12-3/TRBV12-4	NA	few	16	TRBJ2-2	TGTGCCACCAATACCAACATACAGGGAAACACCGGGGAGCTGTTTTTT	CATNTNIQGNTGELFF
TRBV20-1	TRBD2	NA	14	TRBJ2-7	TGCAGTGCTAGGGGCGCGGGAGAGTCCTACGAGCAGTACTTC	CSARGAGESYEQYF
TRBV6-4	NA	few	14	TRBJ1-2	TGTGCCAGCAGTGAGCCGGGGAGGCTGAGTGGCTACACCTTC	CASSEPGRLSGYTF
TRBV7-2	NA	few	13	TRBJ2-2	TGTGCCAGCAGCTTAAGCGTGAGCGGGGAGCTGTTTTTT	CASSLSVSGELFF
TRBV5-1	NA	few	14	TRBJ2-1	TGCGCCAGCAGCTTGAGGACTAATAACAATGAGCAGTTCTTC	CASSLRTNNNEQFF
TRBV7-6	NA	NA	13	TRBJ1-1	TGTGCCAGCAGCGCACAGCTGAACACTGAAGCTTTCTTT	CASSAQLNTEAFF
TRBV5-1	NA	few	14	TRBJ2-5	TGCGCCAGCAGCTTGGACAGGAGCCAAGAGACCCAGTACTTC	CASSLDRSQETQYF
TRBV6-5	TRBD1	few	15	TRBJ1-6	TGTGCCAGCAGTTACTCGGGACAGGGGCCCTCACCCCTCCACTTT	CASSYSGQGPSPLHF
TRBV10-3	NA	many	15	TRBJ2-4	TGTGCCATCAGTGGGGGGGACTCCGCCAAAAACATTCAGTACTTC	CAISGGDSAKNIQYF
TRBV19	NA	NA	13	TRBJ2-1	TGTGCCAGTAGTATGCGGGGACAAGTTAAGCAGTTCTTC	CASSMRGQVKQFF
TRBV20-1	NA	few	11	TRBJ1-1	TGCAGTGCTAGTCGCGTCACTGAAGCTTTCTTT	CSASRVTEAFF